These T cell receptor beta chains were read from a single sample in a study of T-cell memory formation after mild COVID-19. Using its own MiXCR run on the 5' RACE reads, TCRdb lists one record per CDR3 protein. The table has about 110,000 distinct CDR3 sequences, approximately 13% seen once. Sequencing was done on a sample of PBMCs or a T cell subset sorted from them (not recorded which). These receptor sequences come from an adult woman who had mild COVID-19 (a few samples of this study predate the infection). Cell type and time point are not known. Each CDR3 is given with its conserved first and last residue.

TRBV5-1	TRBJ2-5	CASTAGSETQYF
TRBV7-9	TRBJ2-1	CASRPKGAGVSSYNEQFF
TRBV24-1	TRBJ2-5	CATSDLAEVAQYF
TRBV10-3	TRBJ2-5	CAISESKVGGMLEETQYF
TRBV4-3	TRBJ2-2	CASSQDTGLGELFF
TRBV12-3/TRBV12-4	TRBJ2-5	CASTHVGEGRETQYF
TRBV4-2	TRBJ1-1	CASSPDRIRAFF
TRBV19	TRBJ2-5	CASSEELGETQYF
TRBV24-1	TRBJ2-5	CATSSTGQSTQYF
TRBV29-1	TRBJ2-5	CSVAHPVEETQYF
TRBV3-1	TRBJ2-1	CASSQDWGSGNEQFF
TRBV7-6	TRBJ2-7	CASSPSDSYEQYF
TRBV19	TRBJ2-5	CASSLRPPGQGGETQYF
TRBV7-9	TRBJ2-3	CASSSGLASDTQYF
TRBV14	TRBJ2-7	CASSQGIAFGDEQYF
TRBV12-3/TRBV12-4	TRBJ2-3	CASSSHLAGSTDTQYF
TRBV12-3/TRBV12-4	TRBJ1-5	CASSLGRDGTGNQPQHF
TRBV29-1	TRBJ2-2	CSVKLWGGKVAGELFF
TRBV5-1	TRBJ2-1	CASSFPGTGDNEQFF
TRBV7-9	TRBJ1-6	CASSKARGPAYNSPLHF
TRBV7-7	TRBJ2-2	CASSLATGTGELFF
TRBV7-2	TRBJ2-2	CASSQTGPTGELFF
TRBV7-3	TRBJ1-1	CASSLNGEGNTEAFF
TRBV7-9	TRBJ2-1	CASSPWGSGLSGNEQFF
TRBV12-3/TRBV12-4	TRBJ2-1	CASSLRSAEQFF
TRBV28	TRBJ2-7	CASSFAPHLGGATLYEQYF
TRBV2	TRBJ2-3	CASSPIGASTDTQYF
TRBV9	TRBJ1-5	CASSVGGNSNQPQHF
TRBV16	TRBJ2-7	CASSINLGWNYEQYF
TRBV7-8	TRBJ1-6	CASTFRDKNSPLHF
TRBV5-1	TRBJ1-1	CASKEDAEWIWTEAFF
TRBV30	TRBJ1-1	CAWMEGSRTEAFF
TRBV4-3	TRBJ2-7	CASSHFRTSGSSYEQYF
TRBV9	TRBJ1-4	CASSPTGIHEKLFF
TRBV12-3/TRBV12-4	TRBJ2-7	CASRGIHEQYF
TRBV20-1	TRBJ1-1	CSARDRGLGGARLSSMNTEAFF
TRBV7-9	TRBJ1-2	CASSLATEANYGYTF
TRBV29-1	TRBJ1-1	CSVETDNTEAFF
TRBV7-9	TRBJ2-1	CASSPPLRNEQFF
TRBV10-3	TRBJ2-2	CAISESNSITSGELFF
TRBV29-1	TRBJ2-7	CSVESPGGSYEQYF
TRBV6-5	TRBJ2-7	CASSYEGAGEQYF
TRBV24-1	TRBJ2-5	CATSDPRAQPWGETQYF
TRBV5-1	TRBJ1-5	CASSLAGQNNQPQHF
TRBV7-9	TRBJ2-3	CASSLQQLTGVTDTQYF
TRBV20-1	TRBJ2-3	CSARETVSTDTQYF
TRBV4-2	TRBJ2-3	CASSPTSGSTDTQYF
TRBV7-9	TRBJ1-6	CASSHVLDPPSPLHF
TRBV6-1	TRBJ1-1	CASRPLIGAGYTEAFF
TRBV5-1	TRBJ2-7	CASSPETVRGTYEQYF
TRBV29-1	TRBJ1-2	CSVEVRGAYGYTF
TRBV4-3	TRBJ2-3	CASSPGQGKIDEDTQYF
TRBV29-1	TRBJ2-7	CSVDRDDEQYF